The 22 T cell receptor beta chains below come from one sample, sequenced in a study of cytomegalovirus exposure and HLA in healthy donors. Researchers ran the PCR with 60 Vbeta and 13 Jbeta primers. This table comes from immunoSEQ multiplex PCR, and its TCRdb copy is limited to in-frame clones, with some not included. In all, the sample yields tens of thousands of clones. Sequencing was performed on PBMCs. The receptors were gathered from a woman aged 25 to 39 in good health and CMV-seronegative.

The chain couples TRBV6-6 to TRBJ1-6, with 7 bases that match TRBD1. This CDR3 comprises 13 residues. The germline CDR1 and CDR2 sequences are MNHNY and SVGAGI (reference sequence). After removal of 8 bases from V and 14 bases from J, the junction contained 12 bases not matched to a gene. Here the CDR3 reads CASGDSSRGTLHF. DNA for the CDR3: TGTGCCAGCGGGGACAGTTCTCGTGGCACCCTCCACTTT.

The V gene is TRBV7-9, the J gene TRBJ2-7; unclear D gene. Trimming took 6 bases from V and 6 from J, leaving 15 bases between them. The CDR3 totals 13 residues. CDR1 and CDR2 from the germline V gene are SEHNR and FQNEAQ (reference sequence). CDR3 amino acids: CASSSPGPPEQYF. DNA for the CDR3: TGTGCCAGCAGTTCGCCTGGGCCTCCCGAGCAGTACTTC. The variable domain in full, with the rest retrieved from reference TRBV7-9 and TRBJ2-7, is DTGVSQNPRHKITKRGQNVTFRCDPISEHNRLYWYRQTLGQGPEFLTYFQNEAQLEKSRLLSDRFSAERPKGSFSTLEIQRTEQGDSAMYLCASSSPGPPEQYFGPGTRLTVT.

This chain uses TRBV27 with TRBJ2-3; a possible D gene is TRBD2 (5 bases). V was clipped by 5 bases and J by 1 base, with 13 bases between them. The germline V gene has CDR1 MNHEY and CDR2 SMNVEV (reference sequence). This CDR3 has 15 amino acids. The CDR3 protein is CASSPLSGGTDTQYF. The CDR3 region has the DNA TGTGCCAGCAGTCCGTTAAGCGGAGGCACAGATACGCAGTATTTT.

The chain joins TRBV6-6 to TRBJ2-7; 7 bases map to TRBD1. The CDR3 spans 14 residues. Per the germline V gene, CDR1 is MNHNY and CDR2 is SVGAGI (reference sequence). V was pared by 5 bases and J by 7 bases, with 11 bases of the junction left unmatched. CDR3 region: CASSKTGNEWEQYF. Written as DNA, the CDR3 is TGTGCCAGCAGTAAGACAGGGAACGAGTGGGAGCAGTACTTC.

This chain joins TRBV7-2 and TRBJ2-1; 8 nucleotides agree with TRBD1. In germline, CDR1 is SGHTA, CDR2 FQGNSA. The CDR3 is 12 residues long. V lost 4 bases to trimming and J lost 8 bases; unmatched junction nucleotides: 1. The CDR3 here is CASSSGGHEQFF. CDR3 nucleotides: TGTGCCAGCAGCTCAGGGGGCCATGAGCAGTTCTTC.

Here the CDR3 reads CASSLVASGGRNNEQFF. CDR3 nucleotide sequence: TGTGCCAGCAGCTTAGTGGCTAGCGGGGGGCGAAACAATGAGCAGTTCTTC. The chain uses TRBV11-2 and TRBJ2-1; TRBD2 aligns across 11 bases. In germline, CDR1 is SGHAT, CDR2 FQNNGV. This CDR3 comprises 17 residues. The junction had 7 bases not matched to a gene; V was cut back by 1 base and J by 5 bases.

The rearrangement joins TRBV4-1 to TRBJ2-1; D possibly corresponds to TRBD2 (6 bases). V was shortened by 1 base and J by 12 bases, with 19 bases between the two germline ends. Germline V gene lookup returns CDR1 MGHRA and CDR2 YSYEKL. The CDR3 spans 15 residues. DNA of the CDR3: TGCGCCAGCAGCCAAGTCCCCTCTAGCGCCGGAGGGCAGTTCTTC. This encodes CASSQVPSSAGGQFF.

The V and J genes are TRBV19 and TRBJ2-1, with D perhaps TRBD2 (6 bases). The CDR3 contains 17 residues. CDR1 is LNHDA, CDR2 SQIVND, per germline (reference sequence). V shed 1 base and J shed 0 bases, with 13 bases lying between them. In DNA, the CDR3 is TGTGCCAGTAGTATAGGGGCTAGCGCAAGCTCCTACAATGAGCAGTTCTTC. It translates to CASSIGASASSYNEQFF.

The CDR3 nucleotides read TGTGCCAGCACCACAGGGGGGAGGTTCAATTCACCCCTCCACTTT. This sequence encodes CASTTGGRFNSPLHF. The chain recombines TRBV2 with TRBJ1-6, with 8 nucleotides matching TRBD1. The CDR3 totals 15 residues. Trimming at V came to 7 bases and at J to 7 bases, leaving 9 bases not matched to a gene. From germline, CDR1 is SNHLY and CDR2 FYNNEI.

This chain uses TRBV29-1 with TRBJ2-1; 11 nucleotides agree with TRBD2. Germline V gene lookup returns CDR1 SQVTM and CDR2 ANQGSEA. After removal of 4 bases from V and 7 bases from J, the junction contained 6 bases not matched to a gene. This CDR3 spans 14 amino acids. This chain's CDR3 is CSVATSGIWNEQFF. The CDR3 DNA reads TGCAGCGTTGCGACTAGCGGGATCTGGAATGAGCAGTTCTTC.

This chain links TRBV5-4 with TRBJ1-6; 7 nucleotides align to TRBD1. CDR3 size: 17 residues. The V gene's germline CDR1 is SGHNT and CDR2 YYREEE (reference sequence). Losses at the gene ends were 0 bases for V and 7 bases for J; bases not matched to a gene: 10. CDR3 coding DNA: TGTGCCAGCAGCTTGGACCCTACAGGGGTGAGGAATTCACCCCTCCACTTT. Amino acid sequence: CASSLDPTGVRNSPLHF.

V gene TRBV7-9 combines with J gene TRBJ1-2, with 9 bases that match TRBD1. V lost 4 bases, J lost 5 bases, and 17 bases stayed unmatched. Germline V CDR1 and CDR2: SEHNR, FQNEAQ (reference sequence). This CDR3 comprises 18 residues. CDR3: CASSSFSPMGQGGYGYTF. CDR3 nucleotide sequence: TGTGCCAGCAGCTCCTTCTCTCCCATGGGACAGGGAGGGTATGGCTACACCTTC.

The chain joins TRBV30 to TRBJ2-1, with 13 bases matching TRBD2. This CDR3 is 15 amino acids long. Per germline, CDR1 GTSNPN and CDR2 SVGIG (reference sequence). Trimming took 4 bases from V and 4 from J; bases not matched to a gene: 4. CDR3 loop: CAWTILAGGYNEQFF. CDR3 DNA sequence: TGTGCCTGGACTATACTAGCGGGAGGGTACAATGAGCAGTTCTTC.

The V call is TRBV19, the J call TRBJ1-1; no reliable D call. This CDR3 contains 13 residues. V was pared by 4 bases and J by 6 bases, with 12 bases between. Per germline, CDR1 LNHDA and CDR2 SQIVND (reference sequence). The CDR3 loop is CASSNPVVSEAFF. The CDR3 DNA reads TGTGCCAGTAGTAACCCTGTAGTGTCTGAAGCTTTCTTT. Full variable domain (remainder filled in from reference TRBV19 and TRBJ1-1): DGGITQSPKYLFRKEGQNVTLSCEQNLNHDAMYWYRQDPGQGLRLIYYSQIVNDFQKGDIAEGYSVSREKKESFPLTVTSAQKNPTAFYLCASSNPVVSEAFFGQGTRLTVV.

This chain uses TRBV5-1 with TRBJ1-1; D remains unclear. Germline V lookup: CDR1 SGHRS, CDR2 YFSETQ. The CDR3 is 14 residues long. V lost 2 bases and J 3 bases, leaving 11 bases between the germline ends. As DNA, the CDR3 is TGCGCCAGCAGCTTAGACTGGGTGGACACTGAAGCTTTCTTT. Encoded protein: CASSLDWVDTEAFF.

The V and J genes are TRBV30 and TRBJ1-5, with 8 bases that match TRBD1. Per the germline V gene, CDR1 is GTSNPN and CDR2 is SVGIG (reference sequence). Losses at the gene ends were 5 bases for V and 4 bases for J; bases not matched to a gene: 4. This CDR3 has 13 amino acids. In DNA form, the CDR3 reads TGTGCCTGGGCAGGGGGCGCGAATCAGCCCCAGCATTTT. Its translation is CAWAGGANQPQHF. The full variable domain, rest sourced from reference TRBV30 and TRBJ1-5, is SQTIHQWPATLVQPVGSPLSLECTVEGTSNPNLYWYRQAAGRGLQLLFYSVGIGQISSEVPQNLSASRPQDRQFILSSKKLLLSDSGFYLCAWAGGANQPQHFGDGTRLSIL.

The rearrangement uses TRBV6-1 and TRBJ1-1, with 10 bases lining up with TRBD1. Germline CDR1 is MNHNS and CDR2 is SASEGT. The V gene end was trimmed by 6 bases and the J gene end by 0 bases; junction bases not matched to a gene: 4. The CDR3 has 15 amino acids. This chain's CDR3 is CASRDRGTLNTEAFF. The CDR3 DNA sequence: TGTGCCAGCAGGGACAGGGGGACCTTGAACACTGAAGCTTTCTTT.

The chain combines TRBV19 with TRBJ2-1; a possible D gene is TRBD2 (6 bases). This CDR3 spans 14 amino acids. V lost 4 bases and J 5 bases, leaving 12 bases between the germline ends. From germline, CDR1 is LNHDA and CDR2 SQIVND (reference sequence). CDR3 protein: CASSTGTVNNEQFF. DNA for the CDR3: TGTGCCAGTAGTACCGGGACTGTAAACAATGAGCAGTTCTTC.

The chain employs TRBV5-6 and TRBJ1-4, with a weak D call TRBD1 (6 bases). The CDR3 extends over 15 amino acids. V lost 4 bases and J 6 bases, leaving 16 bases between the germline ends. The germline V gene has CDR1 SGHDT and CDR2 YYEEEE. The CDR3: CASSTFGGQDEKLFF. In nucleotides, the CDR3 is TGTGCCAGCAGCACCTTCGGGGGGCAAGATGAAAAACTGTTTTTT.

A word on this clone: At one of its ends the junction is not consistent with the germline gene, which may arise from a read error. The chain has TRBV7-2 and TRBJ1-5; perhaps TRBD1 as D (6 bases). The CDR3 loop spans 14 amino acids. Germline V gene sequence: CDR1 SGHTA, CDR2 FQGNSA. In DNA form, the CDR3 reads TGTGCCAGCAACTTACAGGGTGGCAATCAGCCCCAGCATTTT. Its protein is CASNLQGGNQPQHF.

The chain combines TRBV5-6 with TRBJ1-1, with 7 positions matching TRBD1. This CDR3 has 15 amino acids. Trimming took 4 bases from V and 10 from J; bases not matched to a gene: 16. From germline, CDR1 is SGHDT and CDR2 YYEEEE. The CDR3: CASSLGLGTESRAFF. In nucleotides, the CDR3 is TGTGCCAGCAGCCTGGGATTGGGGACAGAGTCCCGAGCTTTCTTT.

V is TRBV6-5 and J is TRBJ1-6; TRBD1 matches 9 bases. The length of the CDR3 is 16 residues. Unmatched junction bases numbered 9, after V lost 4 bases and J lost 8 bases. Germline-derived CDR1 and CDR2 are MNHEY and SVGAGI. Here the CDR3 DNA reads TGTGCCAGCAGTTTTGTAACGGGACAGGGTGATTCACCCCTCCACTTT. Protein: CASSFVTGQGDSPLHF.